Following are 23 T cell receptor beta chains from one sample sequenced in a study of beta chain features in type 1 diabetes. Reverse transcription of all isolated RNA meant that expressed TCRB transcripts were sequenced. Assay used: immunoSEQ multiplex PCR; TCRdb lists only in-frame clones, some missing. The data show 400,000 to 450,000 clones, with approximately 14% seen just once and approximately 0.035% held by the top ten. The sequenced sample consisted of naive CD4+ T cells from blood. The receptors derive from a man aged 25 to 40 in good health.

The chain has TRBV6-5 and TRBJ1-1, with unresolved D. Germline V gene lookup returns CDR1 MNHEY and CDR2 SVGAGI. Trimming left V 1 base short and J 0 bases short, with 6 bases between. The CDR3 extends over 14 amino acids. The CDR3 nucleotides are TGTGCCAGCAGTTACTTGCAAATGAACACTGAAGCTTTCTTT. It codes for CASSYLQMNTEAFF.

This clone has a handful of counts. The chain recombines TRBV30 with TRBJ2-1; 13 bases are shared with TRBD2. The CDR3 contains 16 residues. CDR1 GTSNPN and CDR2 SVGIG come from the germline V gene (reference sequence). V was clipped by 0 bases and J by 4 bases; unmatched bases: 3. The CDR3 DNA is TGTGCCTGGAGTGTACGACTAGCGGGAGGTTACAATGAGCAGTTCTTC. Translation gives CAWSVRLAGGYNEQFF.

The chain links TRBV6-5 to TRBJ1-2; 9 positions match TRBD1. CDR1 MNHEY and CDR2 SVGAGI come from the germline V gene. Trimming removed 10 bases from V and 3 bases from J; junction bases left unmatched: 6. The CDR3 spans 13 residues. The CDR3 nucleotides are TGTGCCATCAAGGGACAGGGACACTATGGCTACACCTTC. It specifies CAIKGQGHYGYTF.

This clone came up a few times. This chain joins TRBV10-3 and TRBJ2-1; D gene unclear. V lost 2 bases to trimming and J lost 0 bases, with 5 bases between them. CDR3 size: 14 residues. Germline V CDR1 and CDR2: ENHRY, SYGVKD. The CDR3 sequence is CAISEGSSYNEQFF. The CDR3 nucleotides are TGTGCCATCAGTGAGGGTAGCTCCTACAATGAGCAGTTCTTC.

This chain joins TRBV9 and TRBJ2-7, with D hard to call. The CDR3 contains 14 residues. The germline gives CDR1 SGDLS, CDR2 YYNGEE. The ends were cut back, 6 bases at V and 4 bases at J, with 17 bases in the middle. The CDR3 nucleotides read TGTGCCAGCATCCTCGATTATGGGATTTACGAGCAGTACGTC. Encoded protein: CASILDYGIYEQYV.

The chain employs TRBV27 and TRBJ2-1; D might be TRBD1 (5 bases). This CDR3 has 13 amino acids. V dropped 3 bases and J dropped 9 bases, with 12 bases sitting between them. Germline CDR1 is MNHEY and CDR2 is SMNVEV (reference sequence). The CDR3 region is CASSFRWQGEQFF. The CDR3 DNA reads TGTGCCAGCAGTTTTAGATGGCAGGGTGAGCAGTTCTTC.

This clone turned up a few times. CDR3 bases: TGCGCCAGCAGCCAAGCCTCTAGCGGGAGTGCAGATACGCAGTATTTT. It specifies CASSQASSGSADTQYF. V usage is TRBV4-3 and J usage is TRBJ2-3; TRBD2 aligns across 10 bases. The V segment lost 1 base and the J segment 4 bases; nucleotides outside the gene matches: 5. Germline V lookup: CDR1 LGHNA, CDR2 YSLEER. The CDR3 contains 16 residues.

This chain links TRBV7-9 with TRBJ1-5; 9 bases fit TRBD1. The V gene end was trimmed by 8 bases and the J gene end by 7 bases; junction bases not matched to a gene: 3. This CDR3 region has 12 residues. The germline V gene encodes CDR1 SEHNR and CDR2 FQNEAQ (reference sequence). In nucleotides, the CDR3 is TGTGCCAGCGGGACAGGGCCCCAGCCCCAGCATTTT. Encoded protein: CASGTGPQPQHF.

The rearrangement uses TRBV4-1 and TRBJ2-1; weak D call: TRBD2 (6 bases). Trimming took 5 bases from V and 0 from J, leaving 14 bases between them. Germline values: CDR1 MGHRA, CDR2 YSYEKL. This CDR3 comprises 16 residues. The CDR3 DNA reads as TGCGCCAGCAGCGAGGGGAGGCGCGCCTCCTACAATGAGCAGTTCTTC. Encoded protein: CASSEGRRASYNEQFF.

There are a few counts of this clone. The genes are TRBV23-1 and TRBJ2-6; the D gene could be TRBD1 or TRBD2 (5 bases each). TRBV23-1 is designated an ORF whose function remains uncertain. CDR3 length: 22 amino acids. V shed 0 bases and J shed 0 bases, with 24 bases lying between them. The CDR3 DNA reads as TGCGCCAGCAGTCAATCGGTAATTCAGGTTCAAGGGGACGACTCTGGGGCCAACGTCCTGACTTTC. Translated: CASSQSVIQVQGDDSGANVLTF.

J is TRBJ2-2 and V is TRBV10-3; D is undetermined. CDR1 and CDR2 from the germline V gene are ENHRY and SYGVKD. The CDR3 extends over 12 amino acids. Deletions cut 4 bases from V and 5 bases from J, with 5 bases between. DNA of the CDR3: TGTGCCATCAGTGGTGGGACCGGGGAGCTGTTTTTT. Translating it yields CAISGGTGELFF.

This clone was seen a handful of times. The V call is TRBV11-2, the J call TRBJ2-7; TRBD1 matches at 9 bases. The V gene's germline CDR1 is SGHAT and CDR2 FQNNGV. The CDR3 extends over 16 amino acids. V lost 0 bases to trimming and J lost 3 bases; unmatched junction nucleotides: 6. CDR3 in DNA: TGTGCCAGCAGCTTAGATCTTGGGACAGGGAGCTACGAGCAGTACTTC. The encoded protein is CASSLDLGTGSYEQYF.

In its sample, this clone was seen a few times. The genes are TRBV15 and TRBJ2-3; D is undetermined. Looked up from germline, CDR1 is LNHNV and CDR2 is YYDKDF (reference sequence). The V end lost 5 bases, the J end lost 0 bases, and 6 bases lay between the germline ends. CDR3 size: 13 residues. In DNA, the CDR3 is TGTGCCACCAGCTTAGATAGCACAGATACGCAGTATTTT. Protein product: CATSLDSTDTQYF.

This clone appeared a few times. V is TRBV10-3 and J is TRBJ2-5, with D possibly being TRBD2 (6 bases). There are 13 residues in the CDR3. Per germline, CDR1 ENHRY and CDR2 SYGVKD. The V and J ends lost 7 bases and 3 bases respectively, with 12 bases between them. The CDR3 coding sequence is TGTGCCATCACTCACCCGGGGGAAGAGACCCAGTACTTC. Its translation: CAITHPGEETQYF.

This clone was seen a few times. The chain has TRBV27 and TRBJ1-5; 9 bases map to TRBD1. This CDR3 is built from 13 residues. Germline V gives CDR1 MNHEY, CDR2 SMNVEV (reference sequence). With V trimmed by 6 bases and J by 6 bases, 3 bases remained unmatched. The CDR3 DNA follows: TGTGCCAGCAGGGGACAGGGAGGTCAGCCCCAGCATTTT. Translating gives CASRGQGGQPQHF.

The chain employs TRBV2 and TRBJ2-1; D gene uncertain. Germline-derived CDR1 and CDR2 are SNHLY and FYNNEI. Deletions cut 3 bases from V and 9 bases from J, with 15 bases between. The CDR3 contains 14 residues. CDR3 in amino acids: CASSDWFRESEQFF. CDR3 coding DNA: TGTGCCAGCAGTGATTGGTTCCGAGAGAGTGAGCAGTTCTTC.

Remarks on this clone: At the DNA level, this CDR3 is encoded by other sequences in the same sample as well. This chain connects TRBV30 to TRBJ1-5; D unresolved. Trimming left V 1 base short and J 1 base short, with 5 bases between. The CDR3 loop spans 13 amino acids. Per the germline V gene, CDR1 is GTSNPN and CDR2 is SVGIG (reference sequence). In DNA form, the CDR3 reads TGTGCCTGGAGTGGGCAGAGCAATCAGCCCCAGCATTTT. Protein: CAWSGQSNQPQHF.

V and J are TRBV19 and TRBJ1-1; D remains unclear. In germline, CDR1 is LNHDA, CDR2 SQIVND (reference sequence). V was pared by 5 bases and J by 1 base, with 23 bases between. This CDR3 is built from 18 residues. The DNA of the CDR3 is TGTGCCAGTAGTCGTGGTGCGACCCGCGGACGGAAGAACACTGAAGCTTTCTTT. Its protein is CASSRGATRGRKNTEAFF. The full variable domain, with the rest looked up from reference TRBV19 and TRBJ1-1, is DGGITQSPKYLFRKEGQNVTLSCEQNLNHDAMYWYRQDPGQGLRLIYYSQIVNDFQKGDIAEGYSVSREKKESFPLTVTSAQKNPTAFYLCASSRGATRGRKNTEAFFGQGTRLTVV.

The CDR3 bases are TGCGCCAGCAGCCACTTATCCACAGATACGCAGTATTTT. It codes for CASSHLSTDTQYF. The V and J genes are TRBV4-1 and TRBJ2-3; D not resolved. Germline values: CDR1 MGHRA, CDR2 YSYEKL. The V end was cut by 3 bases, the J end by 2 bases, with 6 bases between. The CDR3 spans 13 residues.

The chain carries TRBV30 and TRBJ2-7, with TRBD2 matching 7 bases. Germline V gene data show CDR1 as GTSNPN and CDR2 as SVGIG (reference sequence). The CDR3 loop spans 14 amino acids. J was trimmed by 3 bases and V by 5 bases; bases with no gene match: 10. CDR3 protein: CAWGWGGGNYEQYV. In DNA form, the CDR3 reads TGTGCCTGGGGCTGGGGCGGGGGAAACTACGAGCAGTACGTC.

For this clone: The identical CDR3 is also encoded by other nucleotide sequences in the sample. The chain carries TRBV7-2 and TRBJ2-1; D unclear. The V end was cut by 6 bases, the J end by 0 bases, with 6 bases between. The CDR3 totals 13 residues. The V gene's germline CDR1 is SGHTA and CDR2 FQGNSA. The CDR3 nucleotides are TGTGCCAGCAGTCCGAGCTCCTACAATGAGCAGTTCTTC. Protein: CASSPSSYNEQFF.

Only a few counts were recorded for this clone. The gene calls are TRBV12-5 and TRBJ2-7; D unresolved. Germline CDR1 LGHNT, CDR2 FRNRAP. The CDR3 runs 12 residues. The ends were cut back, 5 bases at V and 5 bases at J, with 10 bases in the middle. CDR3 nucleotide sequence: TGTGCTAGTGGTCTGCCCCCAAACGAGCAGTACGTC. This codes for CASGLPPNEQYV.

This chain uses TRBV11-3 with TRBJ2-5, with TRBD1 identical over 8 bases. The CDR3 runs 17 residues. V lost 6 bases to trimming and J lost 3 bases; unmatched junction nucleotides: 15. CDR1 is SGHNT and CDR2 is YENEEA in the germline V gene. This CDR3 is CASSNYRTGKGEETQYF. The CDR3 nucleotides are TGTGCCAGCAGTAATTATCGGACAGGGAAGGGGGAAGAGACCCAGTACTTC.